This entry features one T cell receptor (beta chain) sequence. The antigen remains undetermined. The V and J ends lost 2 bases and 5 bases, in that order; junction bases with no gene match: 19. The length of the CDR3 is 20 residues. Germline V gives CDR1 MNHEY, CDR2 SMNVEV (reference sequence). This specimen belongs to a study of blood T cells in healthy people across ages. Each donor's blood draw was 8.5 to 10 milliliters of peripheral blood. Study-wide findings and caveats: Researchers said unsorted PBMCs prevented a conclusive naive versus antigen-experienced comparison. Roughly linear declines in TCR beta diversity per million T cells occurred with age.

The authors ran a second PCR of about 6 to 11 cycles using a sample-barcoded 5' primer and a J-beta primer mix. Tagging of each cDNA molecule was performed by a template-switch adaptor with 12 random nucleotides. TCRdb reprocessed the 5' RACE reads via MiXCR and lists one record per CDR3 protein. The table lists 1.4 million or so distinct CDR3 sequences, 40% to 45% of them singletons. This receptor was obtained from a young woman in good health. The rearrangement uses TRBV27 and TRBJ2-1, with 9 bases matching TRBD2. Sequencing used blood. This CDR3 reads CASSLRSRGVGGLAHNEQFF. CDR3 DNA: TGTGCCAGCAGTTTAAGATCACGAGGGGTCGGGGGACTAGCACACAATGAGCAGTTCTTC.